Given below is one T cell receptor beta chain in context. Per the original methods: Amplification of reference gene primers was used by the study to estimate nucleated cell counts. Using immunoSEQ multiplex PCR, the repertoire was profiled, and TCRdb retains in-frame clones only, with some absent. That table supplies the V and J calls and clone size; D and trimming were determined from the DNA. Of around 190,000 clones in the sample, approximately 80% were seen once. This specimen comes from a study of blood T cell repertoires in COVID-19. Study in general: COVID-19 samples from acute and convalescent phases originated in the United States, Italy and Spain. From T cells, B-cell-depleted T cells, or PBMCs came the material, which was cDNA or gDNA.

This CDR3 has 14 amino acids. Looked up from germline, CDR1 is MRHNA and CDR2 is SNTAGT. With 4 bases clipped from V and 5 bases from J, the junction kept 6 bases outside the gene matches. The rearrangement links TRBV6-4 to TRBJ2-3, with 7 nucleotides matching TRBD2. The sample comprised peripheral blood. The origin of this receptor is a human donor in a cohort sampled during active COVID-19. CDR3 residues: CASSGEGGEDTQYF. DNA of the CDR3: TGTGCCAGCAGTGGGGAGGGAGGTGAAGATACGCAGTATTTT.